The TCR beta chain under discussion was sequenced for a study of vaccination and CD4 T cells after COVID-19. Whole-study findings and limits: The median number of SARS-CoV-2-reactive clonotypes increased from around 21 to 38, a change that did not reach significance.

Treatment noted: approximately 11-day PBMC culture with coronavirus spike peptide pools or control peptides (ViraFEST assay). The PCR-positive dates, March through December 2020, came before the US Alpha, Beta and Delta variants. A word on this clonotype: Its target is not known.

The Oncomine TCR Beta short-read assay was applied to DNA of cultured CD4+ T cells. Each CDR3 protein is one row after TCRdb ran MiXCR on the PCR reads. The data show about 20,000 distinct CDR3 sequences, 66% seen once. The V end was cut by 0 bases, the J end by 6 bases, with 14 bases between. This CDR3 region has 15 residues. Germline values: CDR1 MNHEY, CDR2 SMNVEV (reference sequence). The V call is TRBV27, the J call TRBJ1-2; D perhaps matches TRBD1 (5 bases). This sequence was found in a human donor who had recovered from COVID-19. The sequencing sample was made of CD4+ T cells from blood, cultured in vitro. DNA for the CDR3: TGTGCCAGCAGTTTATCGCGGGGGGAGATCGATGGCTACACCTTC. Translated, it gives CASSLSRGEIDGYTF.